Listed below are T cell receptor beta chains from one sample, sequenced in a study of cytomegalovirus exposure and HLA in healthy donors. Assay used: immunoSEQ multiplex PCR; TCRdb lists only in-frame clones, some missing. The sample has more than 80,000 clones; 60% to 75% are singletons. Sequencing was carried out using PBMCs. These receptors originate from a female donor in good health and CMV-seropositive. CDR3s include the opening cysteine and the closing phenylalanine or tryptophan. D genes are given only for firm matches. Clone size, where shown, is once, few, many, or a class for clones that have expanded.

TRBJ1-1 | TRBV5-1 | TRBD1 | - | TGCGCCAGCAGCGCCGGGACAGTGAACACTGAAGCTTTCTTT | CASSAGTVNTEAFF
TRBJ2-7 | TRBV6-6 | TRBD2 | - | TGTGCCAGCAGTTATTTTAGCGGGGGGGCGATTTTCGAGCAGTACTTC | CASSYFSGGAIFEQYF
TRBJ2-5 | TRBV5-1 | TRBD1 | - | TGCGCCAGCAGCTCGGAGAGGGGGCTTAGAGAGACCCAGTACTTC | CASSSERGLRETQYF
TRBJ2-3 | TRBV7-9 | - | - | TGTGCCAGCAGCTTCCCTCGAACGGGGCGGGGGCCGGGGGAGTATTTT | CASSFPRTGRGPGEYF
TRBJ2-2 | TRBV29-1 | TRBD1 | - | TGCAGCTTCCGGGACAGGGGAAACACCGGGGAGCTGTTTTTT | CSFRDRGNTGELFF
TRBJ1-5 | TRBV6-1 | - | - | TGTGCCAGCAGTGCAAGATACAGGGCGGGCAATCAGCCCCAGCATTTT | CASSARYRAGNQPQHF
TRBJ2-7 | TRBV30 | TRBD1 | - | TGTGCCTGGAGCGCCGGGACAGCTATTTACGAGCAGTACTTC | CAWSAGTAIYEQYF
TRBJ1-1 | TRBV5-1 | TRBD1 | - | TGCGCCAGCAGCATACGAACAGGGGGGAACACTGAAGCTTTCTTT | CASSIRTGGNTEAFF
TRBJ2-7 | TRBV28 | TRBD1 | - | TGTGCCAGCACCGCGACAGGGTTATACGAGCAGTACTTC | CASTATGLYEQYF
TRBJ2-1 | TRBV28 | TRBD2 | - | TGTGCCAGCAGTCCTCAAGCGGGGGGGCTCGCAGAGCAGTTCTTC | CASSPQAGGLAEQFF
TRBJ1-1 | TRBV5-1 | TRBD1 | - | TGCGCCAGCCACCTCCAGGGGGGAACTGAAGCTTTCTTT | CASHLQGGTEAFF
TRBJ2-2 | TRBV5-4 | - | - | TGTGCCAGCAGCTTTGCCTCGAGGGACACCGGGGAGCTGTTTTTT | CASSFASRDTGELFF
TRBJ1-5 | TRBV4-3 | - | - | TGCGCCAGCAGCCAAAGCCCTGGGGAGGGGCCCCAGCATTTT | CASSQSPGEGPQHF
TRBJ2-7 | TRBV4-1 | - | many | TGCGCCAGCAGCCAAGATATACAGTTATCCATCGAGCAGTACTTC | CASSQDIQLSIEQYF